These T cell receptor beta chains were read from a single sample in a study of type 1 regulatory T cells. What these receptors recognize is not known. TCRdb passed the reads through MiXCR, listing each CDR3 protein once. Altogether 60,000 to 70,000 distinct CDR3 sequences are present, about 50% being singletons, with the ten largest covering approximately 2%. Source material: cultured non-Tr1 T cells, either the whole culture or a sorted T cell fraction (not recorded which). These receptors all stem from a human donor in good health. Each CDR3 is given with its conserved first and last residue. The D gene is left open where the match is weak. Some rows mark clone size as missing; the rest say once, few, many or name a class of expanded clone.

len,j_gene,d_gene,v_gene,abundance,CDR3nt,CDR3aa
12,TRBJ2-7,-,TRBV11-3,-,TGTGCCAGCAGCTTAGCCCGCTACGAGCAGTACTTC,CASSLARYEQYF
14,TRBJ2-5,-,TRBV10-3,-,TGTGCCATCAGTGACGGGGGTGGACAAGAGACCCAGTACTTC,CAISDGGGQETQYF
14,TRBJ1-2,-,TRBV7-2,few,TGTGCCAGCAGCTTAGACGGCGGATACTATGGCTACACCTTC,CASSLDGGYYGYTF
15,TRBJ1-5,TRBD1,TRBV12-3/TRBV12-4,few,TGTGCCAGCAGCACCCAGGGGACAGGGAATCAGCCCCAGCATTTT,CASSTQGTGNQPQHF
12,TRBJ2-5,-,TRBV29-1,few,TGCAGCGTTGATCGGGCGAGGGAGACCCAGTACTTC,CSVDRARETQYF
16,TRBJ1-5,-,TRBV10-3,few,TGTGCCATCAGTGAGTCGAAGGGGATTGGCAATCAGCCCCAGCATTTT,CAISESKGIGNQPQHF
13,TRBJ1-1,-,TRBV28,few,TGTGCCAGCAGTCGGGGGGCGGGGTCGACGGCTTTCTTT,CASSRGAGSTAFF
13,TRBJ1-5,-,TRBV12-3/TRBV12-4,-,TGTGCCAGCAGTTTAGTTGAGGATCAGCCCCAGCATTTT,CASSLVEDQPQHF
12,TRBJ2-3,-,TRBV20-1,-,TGCAGTGCTAGCGGGGAGGCAGATACGCAGTATTTT,CSASGEADTQYF
16,TRBJ1-5,-,TRBV4-1,few,TGCGCCAGCAGCCAAGATAAGGGGGGCTTCGGTCAGCCCCAGCATTTT,CASSQDKGGFGQPQHF
14,TRBJ2-2,-,TRBV6-2/TRBV6-3,-,TGTGCCAGCAGAAATCTCAGGAACACCGGGGAGCTGTTTTTT,CASRNLRNTGELFF
13,TRBJ2-1,-,TRBV6-6,once,TGTGCCAGCACCCCCGAGGGGAACAATGAGCAGTTCTTC,CASTPEGNNEQFF
15,TRBJ2-7,-,TRBV6-1,-,TGTGCCAGCAGTGAAATGGGACAAGTTTCCTACGAGCAGTACTTC,CASSEMGQVSYEQYF
13,TRBJ2-7,-,TRBV25-1,-,TGTGCCAGCAGTGACCGGACAGAGGGCGAGCAGTACTTC,CASSDRTEGEQYF
14,TRBJ1-5,TRBD1,TRBV20-1,-,TGCAGTGCTACTCGACAGGGGGGCAATCAGCCCCAGCATTTT,CSATRQGGNQPQHF
12,TRBJ1-1,TRBD1,TRBV7-2,few,TGTGCCAGTGTGGGACAGTACACTGAAGCTTTCTTT,CASVGQYTEAFF
14,TRBJ2-5,TRBD2,TRBV5-6,few,TGTGCCAGCAGGAGGGACTACCACCAAGAGACCCAGTACTTC,CASRRDYHQETQYF
13,TRBJ1-4,-,TRBV20-1,-,TGCAGTGCTAGTTTGGGGACTAATGAAAAACTGTTTTTT,CSASLGTNEKLFF
18,TRBJ2-1,TRBD2,TRBV18,-,TGTGCCAGCTCACCACCCCTAGCGGGGGGGCGAGTTATCAATGAGCAGTTCTTC,CASSPPLAGGRVINEQFF
16,TRBJ2-5,-,TRBV7-9,-,TGTGCCACCCACCCGGGGAGAGGGGGGGCCGAAGAGACCCAGTACTTC,CATHPGRGGAEETQYF